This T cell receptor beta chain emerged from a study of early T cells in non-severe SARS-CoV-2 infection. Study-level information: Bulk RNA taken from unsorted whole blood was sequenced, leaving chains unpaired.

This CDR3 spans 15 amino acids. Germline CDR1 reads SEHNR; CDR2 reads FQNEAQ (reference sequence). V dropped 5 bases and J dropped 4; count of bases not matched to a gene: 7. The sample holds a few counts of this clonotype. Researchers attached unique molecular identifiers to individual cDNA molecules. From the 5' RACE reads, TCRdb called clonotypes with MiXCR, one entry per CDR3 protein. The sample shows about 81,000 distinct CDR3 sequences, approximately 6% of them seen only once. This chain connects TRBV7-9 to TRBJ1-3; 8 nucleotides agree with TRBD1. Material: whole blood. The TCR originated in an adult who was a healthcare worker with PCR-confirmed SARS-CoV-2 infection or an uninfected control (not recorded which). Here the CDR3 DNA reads TGTGCCAGCAGCATGGACAGGGATGCAGGAAACACCATATATTTT. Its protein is CASSMDRDAGNTIYF.